One and the same sample provided the 31 T cell receptor beta chains below, sequenced in a study of long-term antiretroviral therapy in people with HIV. immunoSEQ v3.0 was run at survey level. Produced via immunoSEQ multiplex PCR; TCRdb's table is partial and in-frame only. The sample holds some 20,000 clones; around three quarters are singletons and the top ten take about 15%. The sample here was unsorted PBMCs, taken 2.9 years after starting antiretroviral therapy. These TCRs come from a woman in her twenties or thirties with HIV.

CDR3 protein: CAISEFRTAEQYV. CDR3 sequence (DNA): TGTGCCATCAGTGAGTTTCGAACTGCCGAGCAGTACGTC. The chain carries TRBV10-3 and TRBJ2-7, with D unclear. V was clipped by 1 base and J by 6 bases, with 10 bases between them. Germline-derived CDR1 and CDR2 are ENHRY and SYGVKD. The CDR3 totals 13 residues.

The chain recombines TRBV18 with TRBJ1-1; tentatively, D is TRBD1 (6 bases). In germline, CDR1 is KGHSH, CDR2 LQKENI. V dropped 3 bases and J dropped 4 bases, with 18 bases sitting between them. This CDR3 region has 16 residues. The CDR3 DNA reads TGTGCCAGCTCACCGATCCGGGGGCTCGTGAGCACTGAAGCTTTCTTT. The encoded protein is CASSPIRGLVSTEAFF.

The chain employs TRBV15 and TRBJ1-2; tentatively, D is TRBD1 (6 bases). This CDR3 has 13 amino acids. The germline V gene encodes CDR1 LNHNV and CDR2 YYDKDF (reference sequence). Trimming pared 6 bases from V and 3 bases from J, leaving 11 bases between. In DNA form, the CDR3 reads TGTGCCACCAGTTCGGGGGGCGACTATGGCTACACCTTC. It codes for CATSSGGDYGYTF. The full variable domain, its missing parts supplied by reference TRBV15 and TRBJ1-2, is DAMVIQNPRYQVTQFGKPVTLSCSQTLNHNVMYWYQQKSSQAPKLLFHYYDKDFNNEADTPDNFQSRRPNTSFCFLDIRSPGLGDTAMYLCATSSGGDYGYTFGSGTRLTVV.

J is TRBJ2-5 and V is TRBV4-2; D not resolved. Germline V CDR1 and CDR2: LGHNA, YNFKEQ. The CDR3 covers 14 residues. Trimming left V 0 bases short and J 4 bases short, with 9 bases between. The CDR3: CASSQEATPETQYF. CDR3 DNA: TGTGCCAGCAGCCAAGAGGCCACCCCAGAGACCCAGTACTTC.

The chain has TRBV27 and TRBJ2-3; possible D gene TRBD1, 5 bases. Germline V CDR1 and CDR2: MNHEY, SMNVEV (reference sequence). Trimming shortened V by 3 bases and J by 4 bases, and 14 bases separated the two germline ends. The CDR3 consists of 15 residues. The CDR3, as DNA: TGTGCCAGCAGTTTCCCTGGGGCCCCCCCAGATACGCAGTATTTT. It codes for CASSFPGAPPDTQYF.

This chain links TRBV2 with TRBJ2-5; 13 bases align to TRBD2. V shed 5 bases, J shed 5 bases, and the junction held 5 bases outside the gene matches. The CDR3 extends over 15 amino acids. Germline V lookup: CDR1 SNHLY, CDR2 FYNNEI. CDR3 in amino acids: CASSLTSGGAETQYF. The CDR3 DNA is TGTGCCAGCAGTCTCACTAGCGGGGGGGCTGAGACCCAGTACTTC.

V gene TRBV6-1 combines with J gene TRBJ2-5, with D perhaps being TRBD1 or TRBD2 (5 bases each). The V and J ends lost 5 bases and 7 bases respectively, with 14 bases between them. This CDR3 spans 13 amino acids. Germline assignment: CDR1 MNHNS and CDR2 SASEGT. The CDR3 region has the DNA TGTGCCAGCAGTCAGGACACTGCGGGGACCCAGTACTTC. This codes for CASSQDTAGTQYF.

The chain carries TRBV5-4 and TRBJ2-6; 13 bases agree with TRBD2. This CDR3 contains 19 residues. J lost 1 base, V lost 4 bases, and 8 bases had no gene match. CDR1 is SGHNT and CDR2 is YYREEE in the germline V gene (reference sequence). DNA of the CDR3: TGTGCCAGCAGCGATGGACTAGCGGGAGCCATGTCTGGGGCCAACGTCCTGACTTTC. Translation gives CASSDGLAGAMSGANVLTF.

The chain employs TRBV6-5 and TRBJ2-1; D is possibly TRBD1 or TRBD2 (6 bases each). V lost 8 bases and J 9 bases, leaving 20 bases between the germline ends. Germline assignment: CDR1 MNHEY and CDR2 SVGAGI. There are 14 residues in the CDR3. CDR3 region: CASRLGGQGPEQFF. The CDR3 coding sequence is TGTGCCAGCCGCTTGGGGGGTCAGGGGCCTGAGCAGTTCTTC.

The CDR3 DNA reads TGTGCCAGCAGCCAAGCCGGGACCTCCCTCTCGGGTGAAAAACTGTTTTTT. This codes for CASSQAGTSLSGEKLFF. The chain joins TRBV4-2 to TRBJ1-4, with D maybe TRBD1 (5 bases). Germline V CDR1 and CDR2: LGHNA, YNFKEQ. This CDR3 is built from 17 residues. The V end lost 1 base, the J end lost 7 bases, and 19 bases lay between the germline ends.

The rearrangement joins TRBV6-4 to TRBJ2-3; the D gene is possibly TRBD2 (6 bases). V was trimmed by 3 bases and J by 0 bases, leaving 10 bases between them. CDR1 MRHNA and CDR2 SNTAGT come from the germline V gene. This CDR3 is built from 15 residues. CDR3 sequence: CASSEGSGSTDTQYF. Here the CDR3 DNA reads TGTGCCAGCAGTGAGGGTAGCGGTAGCACAGATACGCAGTATTTT.

Concerning this clone: Other DNA sequences in the same sample also yield this CDR3. This chain links TRBV7-2 with TRBJ2-1; no clear D. CDR1 and CDR2 from the germline V gene are SGHTA and FQGNSA. V was pared by 3 bases and J by 7 bases, with 7 bases between. This CDR3 has 12 amino acids. CDR3 amino acids: CASSFQRNEQFF. The CDR3, as DNA: TGTGCCAGCAGCTTTCAGCGTAATGAGCAGTTCTTC.

This clone was counted a few times. V and J are TRBV5-1 and TRBJ2-7; 7 positions agree with TRBD1. The CDR3 is 17 residues long. Germline-derived CDR1 and CDR2 are SGHRS and YFSETQ. V dropped 4 bases and J dropped 3; count of bases not matched to a gene: 16. CDR3 sequence: CASSPPRVGTDYYEQYF. The CDR3 DNA follows: TGCGCCAGCAGCCCACCCAGGGTAGGGACAGATTACTACGAGCAGTACTTC.

The rearrangement joins TRBV6-6 to TRBJ1-6; no firm D call. This CDR3 region has 15 residues. Germline V lookup: CDR1 MNHNY, CDR2 SVGAGI (reference sequence). V was clipped by 6 bases and J by 0 bases, with 9 bases between them. CDR3 DNA sequence: TGTGCCAGCAGGTTCGGGAGCTCCTATAATTCACCCCTCCACTTT. This encodes CASRFGSSYNSPLHF.

In its sample, this clone was seen once. The chain combines TRBV9 with TRBJ1-2; TRBD1 aligns across 10 bases. This CDR3 region has 14 residues. The V and J ends lost 2 bases and 6 bases, in that order; junction bases with no gene match: 4. Germline-derived CDR1 and CDR2 are SGDLS and YYNGEE. The CDR3 loop is CASSVGQGFDGYTF. CDR3 coding DNA: TGTGCCAGCAGCGTGGGACAGGGGTTTGATGGCTACACCTTC. The variable domain in full, completed from reference TRBV9 and TRBJ1-2, reads DSGVTQTPKHLITATGQRVTLRCSPRSGDLSVYWYQQSLDQGLQFLIQYYNGEERAKGNILERFSAQQFPDLHSELNLSSLELGDSALYFCASSVGQGFDGYTFGSGTRLTVV.

The chain uses TRBV11-2 and TRBJ1-1, with unresolved D. The CDR3 has 12 residues. V dropped 5 bases and J dropped 11 bases, with 15 bases sitting between them. Germline loops: CDR1 SGHAT, CDR2 FQNNGV. The CDR3 region is CASSPSPRAAFF. CDR3 nucleotides: TGTGCCAGCAGCCCTTCCCCCCGGGCGGCTTTCTTT.

This clone came up a few times. This sequence joins TRBV4-1 and TRBJ1-3; D perhaps matches TRBD1 (6 bases). Germline V lookup: CDR1 MGHRA, CDR2 YSYEKL. This CDR3 comprises 16 residues. The V end lost 6 bases, the J end lost 4 bases, and 19 bases lay between the germline ends. In DNA, the CDR3 is TGCGCCAGCAGTCCGGCGGACAGTCGAAGAGGAAACACCATATATTTT. Translated: CASSPADSRRGNTIYF.

The chain links TRBV4-1 to TRBJ2-5; tentatively, D is TRBD2 (5 bases). Germline CDR1 and CDR2: MGHRA and YSYEKL. Trimming shortened V by 2 bases and J by 5 bases, and 9 bases separated the two germline ends. The CDR3 extends over 13 amino acids. The CDR3 nucleotides read TGCGCCAGCAGCCAAACTAGGATCGAGACCCAGTACTTC. This translates into CASSQTRIETQYF.

The chain combines TRBV7-7 with TRBJ1-3; perhaps TRBD1 as D (5 bases). Germline V gives CDR1 SSHAT, CDR2 FNYEAQ (reference sequence). V was trimmed by 6 bases and J by 2 bases, leaving 20 bases between them. CDR3 size: 17 residues. The DNA of the CDR3 is TGTGCCAGCAGGCCGGACGGCAGTGGGACGGCTGGAAACACCATATATTTT. Amino acid sequence: CASRPDGSGTAGNTIYF.

The chain has TRBV18 and TRBJ1-4, with 7 nucleotides matching TRBD1. The CDR3 loop spans 15 amino acids. Germline CDR1 and CDR2: KGHSH and LQKENI. Trimming at V came to 1 base and at J to 4 bases, leaving 3 bases not matched to a gene. The CDR3 reads CASSPLRDSNEKLFF. The CDR3 coding sequence is TGTGCCAGCTCACCACTGAGGGACAGTAATGAAAAACTGTTTTTT.

J is TRBJ2-2 and V is TRBV18, with TRBD1 as a possible D gene (5 bases). Per the germline V gene, CDR1 is KGHSH and CDR2 is LQKENI. The CDR3 is made up of 15 amino acids. The ends were cut back, 4 bases at V and 3 bases at J, with 12 bases in the middle. In DNA form, the CDR3 reads TGTGCCAGCTCACTCTTCAAACAGGACACCGGGGAGCTGTTTTTT. Its protein product is CASSLFKQDTGELFF.

This chain joins TRBV11-3 and TRBJ2-1, with TRBD2 identical over 7 bases. This CDR3 has 15 amino acids. CDR1 is SGHNT and CDR2 is YENEEA in the germline V gene. Germline trimming cut 5 bases from V and 8 bases from J; bases unmatched to any gene: 12. This chain's CDR3 is CASSAREVGRDEQFF. DNA of the CDR3: TGTGCCAGCAGCGCAAGGGAAGTAGGGAGGGATGAGCAGTTCTTC.

This chain joins TRBV18 and TRBJ2-5; the D is unclear. The V gene's germline CDR1 is KGHSH and CDR2 LQKENI. CDR3 length: 14 residues. The V and J ends lost 2 bases and 4 bases respectively, with 11 bases between them. The CDR3 loop is CASSPIGYSETQYF. CDR3 in DNA: TGTGCCAGCTCACCAATCGGGTATTCAGAGACCCAGTACTTC.

The chain is built from TRBV2 and TRBJ2-5; no firm D call. The ends were cut back, 6 bases at V and 2 bases at J, with 7 bases in the middle. Per germline, CDR1 SNHLY and CDR2 FYNNEI. This CDR3 spans 12 amino acids. The CDR3 nucleotides are TGTGCCAGCAGCCTGGGGCAAGAGACCCAGTACTTC. Translation gives CASSLGQETQYF.

The rearrangement uses TRBV6-1 and TRBJ1-1, with 7 bases lining up with TRBD1. J lost 4 bases, V lost 4 bases, and 9 bases had no gene match. This CDR3 has 15 residues. CDR1 and CDR2 from the germline V gene are MNHNS and SASEGT. This CDR3 reads CASSALTGLSTEAFF. In DNA form, the CDR3 reads TGTGCCAGCAGTGCCTTGACAGGGTTGAGCACTGAAGCTTTCTTT.

The J gene is TRBJ2-5, the V gene TRBV5-1, with a weak D call TRBD2 (5 bases). Between the trimmed V and J ends, which lost 3 bases and 1 base, there was a span of 10 bases. Germline CDR1 and CDR2: SGHRS and YFSETQ. The CDR3 is 14 residues long. DNA for the CDR3: TGCGCCAGCAGCTACGGGAAGGGCCAAGAGACCCAGTACTTC. Residues: CASSYGKGQETQYF.

V and J are TRBV6-1 and TRBJ1-2; tentatively, D is TRBD1 (5 bases). The CDR3 is 14 residues long. Deletions cut 0 bases from V and 6 bases from J, with 11 bases between. Per the germline V gene, CDR1 is MNHNS and CDR2 is SASEGT. The CDR3 protein is CASSEARGADGYTF. The DNA for the CDR3 is TGTGCCAGCAGTGAAGCGAGAGGGGCGGATGGCTACACCTTC.

The chain's CDR3 is CASSGGDSVNYGYTF. CDR3 bases: TGTGCCAGCAGCGGAGGAGACAGCGTAAACTATGGCTACACCTTC. The chain employs TRBV5-5 and TRBJ1-2, with a possible D match to TRBD1 (5 bases). The CDR3 has 15 amino acids. Between the trimmed V and J ends, which lost 4 bases and 2 bases, there was a span of 15 bases. Germline V gives CDR1 SGHKS, CDR2 YYEKEE (reference sequence).

V and J are TRBV19 and TRBJ2-1; 7 bases line up with TRBD2. V gave up 4 bases and J gave up 10 bases; unmatched junction bases: 7. The CDR3 contains 13 residues. Germline V gene sequence: CDR1 LNHDA, CDR2 SQIVND (reference sequence). The CDR3 protein is CASSTAGRVEQFF. CDR3 nucleotides: TGTGCCAGTAGTACAGCGGGGAGGGTAGAGCAGTTCTTC.

V usage is TRBV7-8 and J usage is TRBJ1-4, with D uncertain. CDR3 length: 14 amino acids. V shed 1 base and J shed 7 bases, with 10 bases lying between them. Germline CDR1 and CDR2: SGHVS and FQNEAQ. CDR3 protein: CASSLGGVGEKLFF. The CDR3 DNA reads TGTGCCAGCAGCTTAGGGGGAGTAGGTGAAAAACTGTTTTTT. Full variable domain (outside the CDR3, taken from reference TRBV7-8 and TRBJ1-4): GAGVSQSPRYKVAKRGQDVALRCDPISGHVSLFWYQQALGQGPEFLTYFQNEAQLDKSGLPSDRFFAERPEGSVSTLKIQRTQQEDSAVYLCASSLGGVGEKLFFGSGTQLSVL.

This rearrangement joins TRBV6-6 to TRBJ2-1, with D hard to call. The CDR3 has 11 amino acids. V was cut by 2 bases and J by 10 bases, with 6 bases left in between. In germline, CDR1 is MNHNY, CDR2 SVGAGI (reference sequence). The chain's CDR3 is CASSYGREQFF. The CDR3 DNA sequence: TGTGCCAGCAGTTACGGTAGAGAGCAGTTCTTC.